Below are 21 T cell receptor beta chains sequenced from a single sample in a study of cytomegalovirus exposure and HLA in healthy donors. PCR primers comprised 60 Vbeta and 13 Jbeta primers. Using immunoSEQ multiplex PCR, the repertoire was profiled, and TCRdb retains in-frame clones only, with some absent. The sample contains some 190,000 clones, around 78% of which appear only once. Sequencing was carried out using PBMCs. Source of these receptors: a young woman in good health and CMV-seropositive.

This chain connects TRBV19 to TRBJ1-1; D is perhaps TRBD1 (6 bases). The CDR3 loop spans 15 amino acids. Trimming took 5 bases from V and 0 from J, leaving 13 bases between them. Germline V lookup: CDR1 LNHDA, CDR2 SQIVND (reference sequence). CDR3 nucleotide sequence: TGTGCCAGTAGTCCAGGGGCAGGATTGAACACTGAAGCTTTCTTT. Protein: CASSPGAGLNTEAFF. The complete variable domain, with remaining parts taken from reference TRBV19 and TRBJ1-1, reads DGGITQSPKYLFRKEGQNVTLSCEQNLNHDAMYWYRQDPGQGLRLIYYSQIVNDFQKGDIAEGYSVSREKKESFPLTVTSAQKNPTAFYLCASSPGAGLNTEAFFGQGTRLTVV.

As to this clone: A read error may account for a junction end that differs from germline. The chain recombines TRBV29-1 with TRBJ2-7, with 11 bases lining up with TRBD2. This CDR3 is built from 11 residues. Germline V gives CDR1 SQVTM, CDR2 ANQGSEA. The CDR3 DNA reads TGCAGCGTTCTAGCGGGGGGTCTAATTGACTTC. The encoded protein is CSVLAGGLIDF.

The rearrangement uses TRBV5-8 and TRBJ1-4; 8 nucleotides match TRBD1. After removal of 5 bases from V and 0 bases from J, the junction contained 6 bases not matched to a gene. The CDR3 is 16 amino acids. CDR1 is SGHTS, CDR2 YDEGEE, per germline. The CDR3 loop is CASRRTGGPTNEKLFF. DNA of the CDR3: TGTGCCAGCAGACGTACAGGGGGACCAACTAATGAAAAACTGTTTTTT.

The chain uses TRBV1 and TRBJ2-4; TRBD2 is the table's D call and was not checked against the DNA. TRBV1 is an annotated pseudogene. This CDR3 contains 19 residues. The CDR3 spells CTSRIRTSGRASAKNIQYF. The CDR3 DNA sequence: TGCACCAGCAGGATTAGGACTAGCGGGAGGGCCTCGGCCAAAAACATTCAGTACTTC.

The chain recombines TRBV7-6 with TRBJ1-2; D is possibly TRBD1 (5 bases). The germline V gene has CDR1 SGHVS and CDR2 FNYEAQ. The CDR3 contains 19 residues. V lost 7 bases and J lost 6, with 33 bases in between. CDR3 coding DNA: TGTGCCAGCACCAACAACCCACCACCCAGGAGGGGCTCTATGGATGGCTACACCTTC. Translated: CASTNNPPPRRGSMDGYTF.

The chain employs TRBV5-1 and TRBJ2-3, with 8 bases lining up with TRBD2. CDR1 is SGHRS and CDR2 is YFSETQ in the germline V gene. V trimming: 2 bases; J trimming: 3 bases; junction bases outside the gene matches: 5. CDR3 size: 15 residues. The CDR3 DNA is TGCGCCAGCAGCTTTAGCGGGGTGGGAACAGATACGCAGTATTTT. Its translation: CASSFSGVGTDTQYF.

The CDR3 coding sequence is TGTGCCATCAGTGACGGGGCTAGCGGGAGAGGGAATGAGCAGTTCTTC. As protein: CAISDGASGRGNEQFF. The V and J genes are TRBV10-3 and TRBJ2-1; 10 nucleotides align to TRBD2. This CDR3 spans 16 amino acids. The germline V gene has CDR1 ENHRY and CDR2 SYGVKD. Germline trimming cut 3 bases from V and 7 bases from J; bases unmatched to any gene: 9.

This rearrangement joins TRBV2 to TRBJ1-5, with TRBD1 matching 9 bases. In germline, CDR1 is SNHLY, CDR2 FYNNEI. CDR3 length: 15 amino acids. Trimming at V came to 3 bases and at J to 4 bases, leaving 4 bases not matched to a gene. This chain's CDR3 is CASSENRGLNQPQHF. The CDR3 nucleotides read TGTGCCAGCAGTGAGAACAGGGGGCTAAATCAGCCCCAGCATTTT. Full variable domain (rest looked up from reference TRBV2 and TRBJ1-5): EPEVTQTPSHQVTQMGQEVILRCVPISNHLYFYWYRQILGQKVEFLVSFYNNEISEKSEIFDDQFSVERPDGSNFTLKIRSTKLEDSAMYFCASSENRGLNQPQHFGDGTRLSIL.

The CDR3 protein is CASSARDRRQETQYF. The CDR3 DNA is TGTGCCAGCAGCGCCCGGGACAGACGCCAAGAGACCCAGTACTTC. J is TRBJ2-5 and V is TRBV6-1; TRBD1 matches at 7 bases. With 6 bases clipped from V and 1 base from J, the junction kept 8 bases outside the gene matches. Germline V gene sequence: CDR1 MNHNS, CDR2 SASEGT. There are 15 residues in the CDR3.

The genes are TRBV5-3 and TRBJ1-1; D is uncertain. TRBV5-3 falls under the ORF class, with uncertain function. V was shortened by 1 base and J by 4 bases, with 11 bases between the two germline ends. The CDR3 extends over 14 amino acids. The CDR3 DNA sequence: TGTGCCAGAAGCTTGAACGGGGTTGGCACTGAAGCTTTCTTT. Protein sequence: CARSLNGVGTEAFF.

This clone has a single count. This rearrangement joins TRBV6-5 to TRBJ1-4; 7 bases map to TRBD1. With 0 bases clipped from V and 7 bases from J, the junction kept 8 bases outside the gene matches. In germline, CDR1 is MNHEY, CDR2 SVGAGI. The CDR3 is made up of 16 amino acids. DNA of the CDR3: TGTGCCAGCAGTTACTCAGGGGGCGAGTCGACTGAAAAACTGTTTTTT. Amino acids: CASSYSGGESTEKLFF.

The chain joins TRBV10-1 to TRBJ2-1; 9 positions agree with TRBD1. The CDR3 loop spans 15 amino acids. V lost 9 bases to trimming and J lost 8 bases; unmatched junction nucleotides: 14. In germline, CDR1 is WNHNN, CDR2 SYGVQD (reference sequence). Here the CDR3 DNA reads TGCGCCAGACTACAGGGGGCTAGGGGGTGCGATGAGCAGTTCTTC. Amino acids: CARLQGARGCDEQFF.

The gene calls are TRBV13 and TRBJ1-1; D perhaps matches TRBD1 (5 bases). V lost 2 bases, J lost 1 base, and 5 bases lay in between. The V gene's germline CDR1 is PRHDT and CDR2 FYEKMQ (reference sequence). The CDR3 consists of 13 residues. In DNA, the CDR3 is TGTGCCAGCAGCTTACAGGGGAACACTGAAGCTTTCTTT. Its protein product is CASSLQGNTEAFF.

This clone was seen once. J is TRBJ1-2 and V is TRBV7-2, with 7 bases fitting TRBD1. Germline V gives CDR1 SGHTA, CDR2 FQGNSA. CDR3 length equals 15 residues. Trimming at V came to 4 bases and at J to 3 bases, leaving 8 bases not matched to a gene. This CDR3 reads CASSSSSGQYYGYTF. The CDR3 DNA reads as TGTGCCAGCAGCTCCTCATCGGGACAGTACTATGGCTACACCTTC.

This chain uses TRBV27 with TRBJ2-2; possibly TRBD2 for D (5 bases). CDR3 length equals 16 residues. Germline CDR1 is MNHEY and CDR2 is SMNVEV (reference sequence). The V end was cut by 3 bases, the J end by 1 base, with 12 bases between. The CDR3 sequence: CASSFLAAGNTGELFF. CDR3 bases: TGTGCCAGCAGTTTTCTCGCTGCGGGGAACACCGGGGAGCTGTTTTTT.

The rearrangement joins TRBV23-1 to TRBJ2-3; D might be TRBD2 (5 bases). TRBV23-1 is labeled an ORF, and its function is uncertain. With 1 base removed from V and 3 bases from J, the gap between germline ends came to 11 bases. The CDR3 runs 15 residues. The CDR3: CASSQWTGMTDTQYF. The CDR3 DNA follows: TGCGCCAGCAGTCAATGGACGGGAATGACAGATACGCAGTATTTT.

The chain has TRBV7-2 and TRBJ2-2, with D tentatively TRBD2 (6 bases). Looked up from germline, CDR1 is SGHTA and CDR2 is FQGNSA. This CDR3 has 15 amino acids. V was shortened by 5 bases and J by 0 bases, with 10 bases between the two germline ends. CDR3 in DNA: TGTGCCAGCAGCCCGGGACTTACGAACACCGGGGAGCTGTTTTTT. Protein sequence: CASSPGLTNTGELFF.

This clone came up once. CDR3 sequence reads: CASSSGTTRTGELFF. The DNA for the CDR3 is TGCGCCAGCAGCTCCGGGACTACCCGGACCGGGGAGCTGTTTTTT. This chain joins TRBV5-1 and TRBJ2-2, with 7 bases that match TRBD2. The CDR3 length is 15 residues. The V segment lost 3 bases and the J segment 5 bases; nucleotides outside the gene matches: 7. Germline assignment: CDR1 SGHRS and CDR2 YFSETQ.

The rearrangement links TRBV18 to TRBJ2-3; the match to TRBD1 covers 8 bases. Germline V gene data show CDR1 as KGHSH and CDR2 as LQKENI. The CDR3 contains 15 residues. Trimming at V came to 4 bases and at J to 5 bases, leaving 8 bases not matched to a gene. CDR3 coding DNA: TGTGCCAGCTCACTCGGACAGGGTCTGATAGATACGCAGTATTTT. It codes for CASSLGQGLIDTQYF.

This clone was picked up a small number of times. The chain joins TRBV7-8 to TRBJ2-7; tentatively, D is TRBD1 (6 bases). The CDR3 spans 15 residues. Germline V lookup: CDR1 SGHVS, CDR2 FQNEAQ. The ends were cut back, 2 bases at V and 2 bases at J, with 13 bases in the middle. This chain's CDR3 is CASSLKQGTAYEQYF. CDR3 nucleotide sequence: TGTGCCAGCAGCTTAAAACAGGGAACGGCCTACGAGCAGTACTTC. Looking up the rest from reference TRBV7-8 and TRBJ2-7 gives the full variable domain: GAGVSQSPRYKVAKRGQDVALRCDPISGHVSLFWYQQALGQGPEFLTYFQNEAQLDKSGLPSDRFFAERPEGSVSTLKIQRTQQEDSAVYLCASSLKQGTAYEQYFGPGTRLTVT.

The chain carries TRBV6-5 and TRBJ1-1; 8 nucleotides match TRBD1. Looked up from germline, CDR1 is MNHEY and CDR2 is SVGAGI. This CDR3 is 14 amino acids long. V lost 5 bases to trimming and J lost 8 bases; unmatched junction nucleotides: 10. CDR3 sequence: CASSRTGSRNEAFF. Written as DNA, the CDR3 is TGTGCCAGCAGTAGGACAGGGTCACGAAACGAAGCTTTCTTT.